Given below is one T cell receptor beta chain in context. Its target is not known. The data derive from a study of beta chain features in type 1 diabetes. Overall study results and limits: Within the patient group, naive, central memory and Treg TCRB repertoires appeared more similar to each other than within healthy donors.

Trimming removed 3 bases at V and 3 bases at J, with 12 bases between. The germline V gene encodes CDR1 MDHEN and CDR2 SYDVKM. This CDR3 has 15 residues. Expressed TCRB transcripts were sequenced, since all the RNA that had been isolated was reverse transcribed. An average near 3.57 million reads came from naive, central memory and regulatory T cell samples. Using immunoSEQ multiplex PCR, the repertoire was profiled, and TCRdb retains in-frame clones only, with some absent. The table includes around 190,000 clones, about 13% detected once. This sequence joins TRBV28 and TRBJ1-5; TRBD1 might be the D (6 bases). The source of this sequence is a woman aged 18-30 years in good health. Sequencing used central memory CD4+ T cells from blood. The CDR3 loop is CASSLAGAHNQPQHF. CDR3 nucleotide sequence: TGTGCCAGCAGTTTGGCGGGGGCGCACAATCAGCCCCAGCATTTT.